This TCR beta chain was identified in a study of CD8+ T cells in alopecia areata. Regarding the study as a whole: Patients shared TCRs less clearly than mice did, possibly for HLA-related reasons. Elevated clonality characterized lesional scalp relative to normal scalp, particularly in alopecia totalis/universalis. Scalp samples also yield sequences from resident alphabeta T cells of normal skin.

CD4+ and CD8+ T cells were sorted from PBMCs stained for CD3, CD4 and CD8. The CDR3 consists of 16 residues. Losses at the gene ends were 6 bases for V and 0 bases for J; bases not matched to a gene: 9. Germline CDR1 and CDR2: SGHTA and FQGNSA. Comment on this clone: No antigen is known for it.

In each case, RNA was isolated and then reverse transcribed into cDNA as the sequencing template. Libraries were prepared by immunoSEQ multiplex PCR; TCRdb keeps only in-frame clonotypes and omits some of them. The table records 95,000 to 120,000 clones, approximately 59% of them present only once. J is TRBJ2-5 and V is TRBV7-2, with 8 bases identical to TRBD2. The origin of this receptor is a human donor in good health. Material: CD8+ T cells sorted from blood. The CDR3 DNA sequence: TGTGCCAGCAGTAGACCCGGGACTAGAGACCAAGAGACCCAGTACTTC. This gives the protein CASSRPGTRDQETQYF.